The T cell receptor (beta chain) under discussion was sequenced for a study of OX40 agonist ivuxolimab in advanced cancers. Some clones are missing from TCRdb's copy, which holds only in-frame ones; the method was immunoSEQ multiplex PCR. The data hold 50,000 to 70,000 clones, with about 90% observed a single time. CDR1 and CDR2 (germline): LGHNA, YNFKEQ. The length of the CDR3 is 15 residues. V lost 1 base, J lost 0 bases, and 4 bases lay in between. This clone was detected a few times. The material sequenced was CD4+ or CD8+ T cells sorted from blood, taken in a trial of the OX40 agonist ivuxolimab. The clonotype originates from an adult with an advanced solid tumor such as melanoma, head and neck, liver or kidney cancer. The chain links TRBV4-2 to TRBJ2-6; D remains unclear. DNA for the CDR3: TGTGCCAGCAGCCAAGGTGGCTCTGGGGCCAACGTCCTGACTTTC. Amino acids: CASSQGGSGANVLTF.